Below, one TCR beta chain is given with its context. Its target antigen remains unknown. The input lacks base qualities; no much larger clone sits a single base away. This specimen comes from a study of identifying expanded T cells in peripheral blood (dated by TCRdb to about 2019). The study in broad terms: Technical replicates were generated by sequencing separate aliquots of the same genomic DNA pool, with four replicates compared pairwise. What the study reported, not specific to this receptor: It was expected by the authors that biological variance in healthy repertoires might increase further over much longer intervals, such as months to years. Across all healthy donors, variance in clone template counts between approximately two-week samples was found to increase significantly with total template count. Across all healthy-donor time intervals, the beta-binomial model significantly lowered both the number of clones called differentially abundant and the false-positive rate. The binomial model flagged around 1.1 differentially abundant clones between technical replicates, compared with roughly 17 over approximately 2 weeks and 19 over around 4 weeks.

TCRbeta CDR3 regions were profiled by bias-controlled multiplex PCR amplification of genomic DNA with the immunoSEQ Assay. The authors' analysis ran thus. The absolute abundance of each unique TCRbeta CDR3 region was quantified after sequences were collapsed and filtered. Two models were used to test differential abundance: a binomial model (Fisher-equivalent) and a beta-binomial model that adds time-dependent variance fitted from healthy donors. Any clone with fewer than 5 combined templates was excluded, and a clone was called differentially abundant if its Benjamini-Hochberg FDR was below 0.01. The form v = (b*log(k)+a)^2 was used to model beta-binomial variance as a function of total template count across the two samples. The table was pulled from immuneACCESS by TCRdb, which kept in-frame rearrangements only. Such tables lose some clones; where checked, under half of the loss comes from unresolved V genes, and the rest has no known cause. That table is the source of V, J and clone size, and D and trimming were worked out from the DNA. The sample yields approximately 100,000 clones; around 89% were counted once. Around 17% of the sample comes from the top ten.

During the collection period, no infections or other immune events were recorded for the healthy donors. Blood repertoires from healthy donors were used as a training cohort for calibrating time-dependent variance in a beta-binomial model of differential abundance of T-cell clones. The training cohort comprised roughly ten healthy donors, 3 female and 7 male. The donors were between roughly 29 and 65 years old, with an average age of approximately 47 years. Whole blood from each healthy donor was obtained from a commercial supplier and was collected at three time points two to three weeks apart. For immunosequencing, genomic DNA was extracted from whole blood that had not been sorted. Sequenced material: blood. The clonotype originates from a person aged 18 to 69 in good health.

CDR3 sequence: CASSSPGYEQYF. The bases read TGTGCCAGCAGCAGCCCCGGCTACGAGCAGTACTTC. This receptor chain uses TRBV7-2 and TRBJ2-7, with the D gene uncertain. Based on the germline V gene, the CDR1 and CDR2 sequences are SGHTA and FQGNSA. The CDR3 sequence holds 12 residues, the cysteine and phenylalanine included. Kept here is only the CDR3 DNA, which spans 36 bases and is read in frame from base 1. V sheds 5 bases and J sheds 3 bases, leaving 8 bases between their ends.